This is a list of T cell receptor beta chains from one sample in a study of shared clonotypes between healthy human individuals. Only in-frame clones appear in the TCRdb table, and some are missing; sequencing was by immunoSEQ multiplex PCR. The data contain 2.3 million or so clones, roughly 93% of them seen just once; the ten biggest clones take up around 0.4%. Sequences were obtained from naive CD4+ T cells from PBMCs. Receptor source: a man in his late teens or twenties in good health. Some clones in this sample may be carry-over from other donors' samples. Each CDR3 is given without its conserved first and last residue. D genes are given only for firm matches.

d_call j_call v_call cdr3_aa
TRBD2 TRBJ2-7 TRBV27 ASSPLAVVYEQY
. TRBJ1-2 TRBV9 ASSVSGTDYGYT
. TRBJ2-7 TRBV9 ASSGRGDRYSYEQY
TRBD1 TRBJ1-1 TRBV30 AWSFDRGAF
. TRBJ1-5 TRBV2 ASSDENRQPQH
TRBD2 TRBJ2-3 TRBV4-2 ASSPEGLARSGDTQY
TRBD1 TRBJ2-2 TRBV19 ASQWDRGTGELF
TRBD1 TRBJ2-5 TRBV27 ASSWTGGETQY
. TRBJ2-1 TRBV19 ASSFQNQNEQF
TRBD2 TRBJ2-1 TRBV18 ASSHGLAGSFSYNEQF
TRBD2 TRBJ2-4 TRBV5-1 ASSLGGGKNIQY
TRBD1 TRBJ1-5 TRBV18 ASSLGQVNQPQH
. TRBJ2-1 TRBV28 ASSGGRSNEQF
. TRBJ1-2 TRBV5-6 ASSLQGQGYINGYT
. TRBJ2-5 TRBV9 ASSSTPPETQY
. TRBJ1-2 TRBV28 ASSFQGGGGYT
TRBD1 TRBJ1-3 TRBV19 ASQDTGQDRVTIY
. TRBJ1-1 TRBV7-3 ASSPPNSNTEAF
. TRBJ2-3 TRBV4-2 ASSQEGLDTQY
. TRBJ1-3 TRBV9 ASSPAVSGNTIY
. TRBJ2-7 TRBV27 ASCEQY
TRBD1 TRBJ1-4 TRBV30 AWTTGQEGEKLF
TRBD1 TRBJ2-1 TRBV11-1 ASSPKMRGTDQF
. TRBJ1-3 TRBV5-1 ASSEIGGFSGNTIY
. TRBJ2-7 TRBV11-3 ASSPPGGEQY
. TRBJ2-5 TRBV5-1 ASSLLQETQY
. TRBJ2-3 TRBV29-1 SVDFGVADTQY
TRBD2 TRBJ2-3 TRBV7-8 AGSLAGILTDTQY
TRBD2 TRBJ2-2 TRBV9 ASSVLEAGAGELF
. TRBJ2-7 TRBV6-5 ASSYGREQY
. TRBJ1-3 TRBV20-1 SAIGNTIY
. TRBJ2-7 TRBV7-2 ASSLVLDTYEQY
TRBD2 TRBJ2-7 TRBV10-1 ASSDTGLAAYEQY
. TRBJ2-1 TRBV9 ASSVGGLYNEQF
TRBD1 TRBJ2-7 TRBV5-4 ASSWDRDYYEQY